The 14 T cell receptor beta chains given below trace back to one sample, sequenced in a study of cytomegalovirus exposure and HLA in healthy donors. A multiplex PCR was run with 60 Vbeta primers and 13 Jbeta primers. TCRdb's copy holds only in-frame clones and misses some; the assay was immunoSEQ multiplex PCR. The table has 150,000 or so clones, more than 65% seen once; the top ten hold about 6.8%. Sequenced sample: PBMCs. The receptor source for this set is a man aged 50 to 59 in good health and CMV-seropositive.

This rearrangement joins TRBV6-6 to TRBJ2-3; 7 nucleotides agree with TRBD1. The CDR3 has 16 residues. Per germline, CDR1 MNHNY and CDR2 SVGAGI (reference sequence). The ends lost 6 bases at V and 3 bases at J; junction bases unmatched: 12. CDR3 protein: CASSSLGGASTDTQYF. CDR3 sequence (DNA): TGTGCCAGCAGCTCTCTAGGGGGCGCAAGTACAGATACGCAGTATTTT.

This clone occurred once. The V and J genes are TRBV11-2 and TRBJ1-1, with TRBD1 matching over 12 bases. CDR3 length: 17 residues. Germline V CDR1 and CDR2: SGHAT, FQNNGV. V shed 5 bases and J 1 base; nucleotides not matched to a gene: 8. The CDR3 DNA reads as TGTGCCAGCAGCCCCGGGACAGGGGGCGCGGGGAACACTGAAGCTTTCTTT. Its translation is CASSPGTGGAGNTEAFF.

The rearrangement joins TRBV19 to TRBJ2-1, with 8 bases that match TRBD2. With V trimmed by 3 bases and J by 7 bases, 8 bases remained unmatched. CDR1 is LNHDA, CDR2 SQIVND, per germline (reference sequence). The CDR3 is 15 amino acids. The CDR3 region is CASSITGGPWNEQFF. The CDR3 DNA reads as TGTGCCAGTAGTATTACGGGAGGGCCGTGGAATGAGCAGTTCTTC. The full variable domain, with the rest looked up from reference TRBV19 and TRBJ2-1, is DGGITQSPKYLFRKEGQNVTLSCEQNLNHDAMYWYRQDPGQGLRLIYYSQIVNDFQKGDIAEGYSVSREKKESFPLTVTSAQKNPTAFYLCASSITGGPWNEQFFGPGTRLTVL.

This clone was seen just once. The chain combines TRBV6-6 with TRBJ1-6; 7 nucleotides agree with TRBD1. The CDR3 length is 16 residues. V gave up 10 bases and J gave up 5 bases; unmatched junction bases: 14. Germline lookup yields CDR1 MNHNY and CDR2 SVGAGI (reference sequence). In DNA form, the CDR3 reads TGTGCCACCGCATCATACCGGGACAGAGATAATTCACCCCTCCACTTT. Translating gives CATASYRDRDNSPLHF.

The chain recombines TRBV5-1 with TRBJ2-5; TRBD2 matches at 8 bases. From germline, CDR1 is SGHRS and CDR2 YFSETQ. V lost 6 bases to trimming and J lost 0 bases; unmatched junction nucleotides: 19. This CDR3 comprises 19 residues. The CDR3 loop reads CASTSGLGAGDKYQETQYF. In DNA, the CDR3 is TGCGCCAGCACCTCCGGTTTAGGAGCGGGGGACAAGTACCAAGAGACCCAGTACTTC.

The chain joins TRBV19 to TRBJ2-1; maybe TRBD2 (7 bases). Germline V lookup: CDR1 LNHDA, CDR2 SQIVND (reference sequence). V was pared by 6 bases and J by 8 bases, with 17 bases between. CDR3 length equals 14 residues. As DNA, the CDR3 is TGTGCCAGTAGCCTCGCAACGGGGGGCGATGAGCAGTTCTTC. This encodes CASSLATGGDEQFF.

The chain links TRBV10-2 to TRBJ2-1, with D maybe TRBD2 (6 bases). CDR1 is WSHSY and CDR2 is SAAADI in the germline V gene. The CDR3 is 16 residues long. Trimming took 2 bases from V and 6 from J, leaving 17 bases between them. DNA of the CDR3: TGCGCCAGCAGTGAGATGTGGCGGGGCTCCGTCAATGAGCAGTTCTTC. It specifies CASSEMWRGSVNEQFF.

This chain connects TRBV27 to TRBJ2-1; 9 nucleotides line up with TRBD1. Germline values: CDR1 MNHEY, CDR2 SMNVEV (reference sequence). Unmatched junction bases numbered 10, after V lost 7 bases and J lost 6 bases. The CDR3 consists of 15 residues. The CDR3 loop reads CASILRGQGINEQFF. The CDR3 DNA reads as TGTGCCAGCATCCTACGGGGACAGGGAATCAATGAGCAGTTCTTC.

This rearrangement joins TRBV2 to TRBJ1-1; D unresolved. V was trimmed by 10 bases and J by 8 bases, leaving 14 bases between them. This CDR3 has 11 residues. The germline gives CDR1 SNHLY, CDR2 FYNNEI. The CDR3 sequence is CATSDWEEAFF. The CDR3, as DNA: TGTGCCACGTCAGACTGGGAGGAAGCTTTCTTT.

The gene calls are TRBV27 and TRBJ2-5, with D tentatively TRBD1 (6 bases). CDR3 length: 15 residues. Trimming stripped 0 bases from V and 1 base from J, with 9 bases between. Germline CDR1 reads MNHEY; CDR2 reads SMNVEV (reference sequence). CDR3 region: CASSLSGTLQETQYF. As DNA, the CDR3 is TGTGCCAGCAGTTTATCAGGGACACTCCAAGAGACCCAGTACTTC.

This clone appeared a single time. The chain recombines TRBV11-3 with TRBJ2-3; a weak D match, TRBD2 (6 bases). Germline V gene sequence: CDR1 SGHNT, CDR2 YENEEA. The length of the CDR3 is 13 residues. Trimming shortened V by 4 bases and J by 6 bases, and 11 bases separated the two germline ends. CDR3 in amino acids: CASSWPGEDTQYF. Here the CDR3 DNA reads TGTGCCAGCAGCTGGCCGGGGGAGGATACGCAGTATTTT.

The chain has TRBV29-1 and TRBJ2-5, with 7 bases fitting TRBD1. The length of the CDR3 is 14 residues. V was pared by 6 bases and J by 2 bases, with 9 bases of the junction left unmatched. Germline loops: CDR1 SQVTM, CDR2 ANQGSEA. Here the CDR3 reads CSVEGTDLQETQYF. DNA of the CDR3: TGCAGCGTCGAGGGGACAGACCTTCAAGAGACCCAGTACTTC.

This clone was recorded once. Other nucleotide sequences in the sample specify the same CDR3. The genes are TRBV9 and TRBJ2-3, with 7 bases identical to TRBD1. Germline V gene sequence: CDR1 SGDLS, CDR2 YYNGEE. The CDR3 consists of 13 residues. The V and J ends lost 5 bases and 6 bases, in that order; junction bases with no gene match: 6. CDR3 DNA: TGTGCCAGCAGTGACAGGGTCACGGATACGCAGTATTTT. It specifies CASSDRVTDTQYF. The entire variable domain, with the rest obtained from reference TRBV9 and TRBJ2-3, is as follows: DSGVTQTPKHLITATGQRVTLRCSPRSGDLSVYWYQQSLDQGLQFLIQYYNGEERAKGNILERFSAQQFPDLHSELNLSSLELGDSALYFCASSDRVTDTQYFGPGTRLTVL.

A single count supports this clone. CDR3 sequence (DNA): TGTGCCAGCGGCGGGGATCAGGGAGGGAATTCACCCCTCCACTTT. This sequence encodes CASGGDQGGNSPLHF. The chain joins TRBV9 to TRBJ1-6; D may be TRBD1 (5 bases). The V gene lost 7 bases and the J gene lost 7 bases, with 18 bases spanning the gap. CDR3 length equals 15 residues. Germline CDR1 and CDR2: SGDLS and YYNGEE.